This T cell receptor (beta chain) comes out of a study of shared clonotypes between healthy human individuals. This CDR3 region has 15 residues. Trimming removed 3 bases from V and 10 bases from J, with 16 bases in between. The V gene's germline CDR1 is MNHEY and CDR2 SMNVEV (reference sequence). Clones were read by immunoSEQ multiplex PCR, and TCRdb kept only the in-frame ones, dropping some. The table has millions of clones, over 85% seen once. This receptor was obtained from a man aged 18-30 years in good health. The gene calls are TRBV27 and TRBJ1-6, with D uncertain. The sample was naive CD4+ T cells sorted from blood. Subset indicated: CD45RA+ positively selected. CDR3 in amino acids: CASSFSVGSGSPLHF. In DNA form, the CDR3 reads TGTGCCAGCAGTTTTTCTGTGGGGAGTGGGTCACCCCTCCACTTT.